This paragraph reports one T cell receptor beta chain. The sample originates from a study of blood T cell repertoires in COVID-19. Germline values: CDR1 LGHDT, CDR2 YNNKEL (reference sequence). Trimming left V 6 bases short and J 3 bases short, with 18 bases between. The CDR3 contains 16 residues. Here immunoSEQ multiplex PCR was the method, and the copy in TCRdb shows in-frame clones only, minus some. The sample records around 200,000 clones, more than 70% being singletons. Material for sequencing was peripheral blood. V is TRBV3-1 (or the pseudogene TRBV3-2) and J is TRBJ2-1; D is perhaps TRBD1 (6 bases). The sequence was collected from a man aged 18 to 30 with active or convalescent COVID-19. The CDR3 nucleotides are TGTGCCAGCAGGGGGGCAGGACCTCTTATCTACAATGAGCAGTTCTTC. It codes for CASRGAGPLIYNEQFF.